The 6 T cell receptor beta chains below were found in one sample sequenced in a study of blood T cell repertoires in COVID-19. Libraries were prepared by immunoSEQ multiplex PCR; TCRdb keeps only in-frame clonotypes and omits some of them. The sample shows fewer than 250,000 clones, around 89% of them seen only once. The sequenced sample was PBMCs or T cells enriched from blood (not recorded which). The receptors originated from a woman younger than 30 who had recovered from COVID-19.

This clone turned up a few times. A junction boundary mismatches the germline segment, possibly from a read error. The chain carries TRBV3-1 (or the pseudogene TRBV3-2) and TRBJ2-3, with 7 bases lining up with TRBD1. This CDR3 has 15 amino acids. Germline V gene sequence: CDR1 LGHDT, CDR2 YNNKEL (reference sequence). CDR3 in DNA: TGTGCCAGCAGCCAAGATCGGACAGGCACGGATACGCAGTATTTT. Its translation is CASSQDRTGTDTQYF.

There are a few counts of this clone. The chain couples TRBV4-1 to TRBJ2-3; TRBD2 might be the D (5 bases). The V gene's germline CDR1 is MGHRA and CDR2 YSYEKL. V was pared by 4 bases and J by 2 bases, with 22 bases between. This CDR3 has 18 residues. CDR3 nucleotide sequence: TGCGCCAGCAGCCCCTATAGAGGGAAGCTCCAATTCACAGATACGCAGTATTTT. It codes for CASSPYRGKLQFTDTQYF.

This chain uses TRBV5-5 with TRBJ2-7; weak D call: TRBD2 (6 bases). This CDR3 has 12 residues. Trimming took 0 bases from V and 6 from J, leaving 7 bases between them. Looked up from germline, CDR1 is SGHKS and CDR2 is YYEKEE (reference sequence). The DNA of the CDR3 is TGTGCCAGCAGCTTGGGGGGGGTCGAGCAGTACTTC. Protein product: CASSLGGVEQYF.

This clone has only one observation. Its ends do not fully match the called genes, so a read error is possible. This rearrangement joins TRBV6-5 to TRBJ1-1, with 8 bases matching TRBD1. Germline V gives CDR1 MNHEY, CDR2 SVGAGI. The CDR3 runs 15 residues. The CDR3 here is CASSSQQGGNPEAFF. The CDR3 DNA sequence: TGTGCCAGCAGTTCCCAACAGGGGGGGAACCCTGAAGCTTTCTTT.

CDR3 DNA: TGTGCCAGCAGCGGAGGCCTAGCGGGGCCCCTGGGGAATGAGCAGTTCTTC. Its protein is CASSGGLAGPLGNEQFF. V gene TRBV7-6 combines with J gene TRBJ2-1; TRBD2 aligns across 9 bases. The V gene's germline CDR1 is SGHVS and CDR2 FNYEAQ. CDR3 length: 17 amino acids. With 5 bases clipped from V and 7 bases from J, the junction kept 15 bases outside the gene matches.

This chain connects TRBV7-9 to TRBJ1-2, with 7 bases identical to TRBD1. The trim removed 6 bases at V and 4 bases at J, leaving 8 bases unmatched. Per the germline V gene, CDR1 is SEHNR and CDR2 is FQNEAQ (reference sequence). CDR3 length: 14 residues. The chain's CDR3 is CASRPGRGIYGYTF. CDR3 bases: TGTGCCAGCAGACCCGGCAGGGGGATCTATGGCTACACCTTC.